What follows is one T cell receptor beta chain and its context. The specificity of this receptor is unknown. Within one base of it there is no much larger clone, and no base qualities were kept. The source of the sample is a study of blood T cell repertoires in COVID-19 (TCRdb year 2020). Context from the whole study: Samples covering the acute and convalescent phases of COVID-19 were provided by collaborators in the United States, Italy and Spain. The material from the prospective study consisted of cDNA or gDNA derived from T cells, B-cell-depleted T cells, or PBMCs. Subjects who had been exposed to COVID-19, were actively infected with it, or had recovered from it provided the deeply sampled blood TCRbeta repertoires that made up the dataset. The repertoires were made available in a free public database intended to serve as a resource for research on the immune response to SARS-CoV-2. The samples were drawn from two sources: the first 160 participants of the ongoing ImmuneRACE study, and 1,000 to 1,500 subjects contributed by 6 global collaborators. Sample metadata almost always included a de-identified subject ID, COVID-19 status, age in years and sex. Where available, HLA class I and class II types were taken from metadata supplied by the sample provider and were not determined by assay-based typing.

The full study reports these points: How much clinical and demographic metadata was included differed by source and by participant, and the metadata was provided uncurated.

Each collaborating institution followed its own protocols to collect whole blood in K2EDTA tubes. For TCRbeta analysis, collaborator samples were shipped as frozen whole blood, as isolated PBMCs, or as DNA extracted from either sample type. TCRbeta CDR3 regions were amplified from genomic DNA using the immunoSEQ Assay, a bias-controlled multiplex PCR. The original methods were these. The number of nucleated cells in each sample was estimated by amplification of reference gene primers within the assay. To quantify the absolute abundance of each unique TCRbeta CDR3 rearrangement, sequence reads were collapsed and filtered. For each sample, productive Simpson clonality was calculated by taking the square root of Simpson's diversity index across productive rearrangements. In its TCRdb copy, this immuneACCESS table keeps in-frame sequences only and misses some clones. Where compared with another copy, unresolved V genes explain less than half of these, and the others have no known cause. V and J calls and clone size follow that table, whereas D and trimming were derived from the DNA. This sample lists about 81,000 clones; 88% were detected once. The ten largest clones capture approximately 7.4% of the sample.

This clonotype originated in an older man with acute or convalescent COVID-19. Sequencing was performed on peripheral blood.

At the DNA level, the sequence is TGTGCCAGCAGCTCCTTAGCGGGAGGGTACACCGGGGAGCTGTTTTTT. This yields the protein CASSSLAGGYTGELFF. This sequence uses TRBV7-2 and TRBJ2-2, with TRBD2 matching 11 junction bases. CDR1 and CDR2 were assigned from the germline V gene as SGHTA and FQGNSA. From the cysteine up to the phenylalanine, the CDR3 has a length of 16 residues. Only the CDR3 region is kept as DNA, spanning 48 bases read in frame from base 1. V is cut back by 4 bases and J by 3 bases, with 4 bases in the junction unmatched.